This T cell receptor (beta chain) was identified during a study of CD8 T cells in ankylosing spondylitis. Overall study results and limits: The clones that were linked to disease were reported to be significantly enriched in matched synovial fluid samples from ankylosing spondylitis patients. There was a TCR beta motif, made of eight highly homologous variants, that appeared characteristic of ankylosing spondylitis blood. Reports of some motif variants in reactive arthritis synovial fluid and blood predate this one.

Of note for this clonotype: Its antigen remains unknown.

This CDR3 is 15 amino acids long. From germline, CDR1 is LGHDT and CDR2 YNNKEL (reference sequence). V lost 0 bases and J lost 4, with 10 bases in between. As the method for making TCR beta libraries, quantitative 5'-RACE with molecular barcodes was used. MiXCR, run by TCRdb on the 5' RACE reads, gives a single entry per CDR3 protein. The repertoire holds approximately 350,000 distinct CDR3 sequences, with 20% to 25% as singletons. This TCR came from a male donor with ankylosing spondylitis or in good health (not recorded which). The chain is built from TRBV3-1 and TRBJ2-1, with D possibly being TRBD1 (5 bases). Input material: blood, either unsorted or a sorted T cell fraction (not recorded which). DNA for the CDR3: TGTGCCAGCAGCCAAGAACAGGAGCCATACAATGAGCAGTTCTTC. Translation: CASSQEQEPYNEQFF.